Here is one T cell receptor beta chain with its context. This specimen comes from a study of blood T cell repertoires in COVID-19. The data were produced by immunoSEQ multiplex PCR, yet TCRdb's version contains in-frame clones alone and is incomplete. Of around 260,000 clones in the sample, over 65% were seen once. There are 14 residues in the CDR3. The ends lost 5 bases at V and 3 bases at J; junction bases unmatched: 1. Germline V gene data show CDR1 as MRHNA and CDR2 as SNTAGT. Sample: peripheral blood. The chain is built from TRBV6-4 and TRBJ2-2, with 9 bases lining up with TRBD1. The origin of this receptor is a man aged 60-69 years who had recovered from COVID-19. The CDR3 loop reads CASSRDRDTGELFF. The DNA of the CDR3 is TGTGCCAGCAGTCGGGACAGGGACACCGGGGAGCTGTTTTTT.